This T cell receptor beta chain derives from a study of molecular identifiers for immune sequencing clone quantification. General observations from the study: Highly expanded clone sizes could be underestimated by identical TCR molecules sharing a barcode.

Germline V gene data show CDR1 as LGHNA and CDR2 as YSLEER. The CDR3 spans 16 residues. V lost 4 bases, J lost 4 bases, and 11 bases stayed unmatched. TCRdb reprocessed the PCR reads via MiXCR and lists one record per CDR3 protein. The sample carries about 35,000 distinct CDR3 sequences, roughly 20% recorded once. This clonotype was detected ten times or more. Its specificity is not known. This clonotype was sampled from a human donor in good health. Some libraries in this study had Jurkat cell RNA spiked in. The sample comprised naive CD8+ T cells from blood, with Jurkat cell RNA spiked in. The subset was: FACS-sorted CD8+CD4-CCR7+CD45RA+ naive T cells. The chain carries TRBV4-3 and TRBJ2-7; 9 nucleotides align to TRBD2. CDR3 sequence reads: CASSLLSGTSIYEQYF. In nucleotides, the CDR3 is TGCGCCAGCAGCCTCCTCTCCGGGACTAGCATTTACGAGCAGTACTTC.